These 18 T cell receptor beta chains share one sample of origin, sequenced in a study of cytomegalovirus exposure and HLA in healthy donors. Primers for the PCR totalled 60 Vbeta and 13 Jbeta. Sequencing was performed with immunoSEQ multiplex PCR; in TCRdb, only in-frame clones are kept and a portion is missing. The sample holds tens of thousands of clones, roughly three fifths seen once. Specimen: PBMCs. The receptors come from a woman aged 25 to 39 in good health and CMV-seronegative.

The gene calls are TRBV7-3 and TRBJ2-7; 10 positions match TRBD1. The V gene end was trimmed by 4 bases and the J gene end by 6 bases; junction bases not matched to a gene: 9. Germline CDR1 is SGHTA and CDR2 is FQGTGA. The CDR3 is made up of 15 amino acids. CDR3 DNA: TGTGCCAGCAGCTCAGGGGGGACAGGGGAAGGCGAGCAGTACTTC. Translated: CASSSGGTGEGEQYF.

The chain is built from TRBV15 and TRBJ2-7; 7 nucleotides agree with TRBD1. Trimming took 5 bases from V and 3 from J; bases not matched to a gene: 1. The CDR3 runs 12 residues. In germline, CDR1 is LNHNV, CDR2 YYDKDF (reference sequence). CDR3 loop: CATSGTVYEQYF. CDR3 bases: TGTGCCACCAGCGGGACAGTCTACGAGCAGTACTTC.

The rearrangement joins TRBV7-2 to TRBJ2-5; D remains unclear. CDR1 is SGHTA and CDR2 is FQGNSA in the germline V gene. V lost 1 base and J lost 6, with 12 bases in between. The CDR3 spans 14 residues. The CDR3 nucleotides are TGTGCCAGCAGCTTAGGGGCACAGTCGAAGACCCAGTACTTC. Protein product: CASSLGAQSKTQYF.

The DNA of the CDR3 is TGTGCCAGTAGTAAGGCGGGGGCGGTCGACTATGGCTACACCTTC. Translating it yields CASSKAGAVDYGYTF. The gene calls are TRBV19 and TRBJ1-2, with TRBD1 as a possible D gene (6 bases). Trimming cost V 4 bases and J 3 bases, with 15 bases left between them. CDR3 length: 15 amino acids. Per germline, CDR1 LNHDA and CDR2 SQIVND (reference sequence).

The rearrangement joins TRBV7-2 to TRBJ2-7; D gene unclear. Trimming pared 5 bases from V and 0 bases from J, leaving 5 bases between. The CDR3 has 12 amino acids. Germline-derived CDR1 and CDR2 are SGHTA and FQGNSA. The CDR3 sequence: CASSHFSYEQYF. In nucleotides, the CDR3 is TGTGCCAGCAGCCACTTCTCCTACGAGCAGTACTTC.

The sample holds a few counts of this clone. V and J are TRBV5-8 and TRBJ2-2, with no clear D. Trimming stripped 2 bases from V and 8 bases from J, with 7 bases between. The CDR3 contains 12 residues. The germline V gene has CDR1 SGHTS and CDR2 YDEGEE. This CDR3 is CASSFYRGELFF. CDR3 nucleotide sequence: TGTGCCAGCAGCTTCTATCGGGGGGAGCTGTTTTTT.

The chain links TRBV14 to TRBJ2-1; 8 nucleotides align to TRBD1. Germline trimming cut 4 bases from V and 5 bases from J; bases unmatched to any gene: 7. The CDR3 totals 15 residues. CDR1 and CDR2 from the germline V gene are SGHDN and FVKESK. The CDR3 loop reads CASSPLTGDNNEQFF. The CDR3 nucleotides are TGTGCCAGCAGCCCCTTGACAGGGGATAACAATGAGCAGTTCTTC.

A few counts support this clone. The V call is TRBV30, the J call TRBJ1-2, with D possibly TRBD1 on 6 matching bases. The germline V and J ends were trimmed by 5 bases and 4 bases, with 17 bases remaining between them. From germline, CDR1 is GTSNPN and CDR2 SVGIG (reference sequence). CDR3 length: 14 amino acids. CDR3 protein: CAWLKGGRFYGYTF. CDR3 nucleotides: TGTGCCTGGCTTAAAGGGGGACGGTTCTATGGCTACACCTTC.

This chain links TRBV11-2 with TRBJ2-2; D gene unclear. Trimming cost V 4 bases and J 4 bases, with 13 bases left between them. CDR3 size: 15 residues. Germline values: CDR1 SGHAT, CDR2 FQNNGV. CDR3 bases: TGTGCCAGCAGCTCTCCCCGACTGTTCACCGGGGAGCTGTTTTTT. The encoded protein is CASSSPRLFTGELFF.

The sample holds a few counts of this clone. The DNA of the CDR3 is TGTGCCAGCAGCCCTGGGACAGGGTGGTCTGGGGCCAACGTCCTGACTTTC. Its protein product is CASSPGTGWSGANVLTF. V is TRBV14 and J is TRBJ2-6; 9 positions match TRBD1. This CDR3 contains 17 residues. CDR1 SGHDN and CDR2 FVKESK come from the germline V gene. Trimming removed 4 bases from V and 1 base from J; junction bases left unmatched: 5.

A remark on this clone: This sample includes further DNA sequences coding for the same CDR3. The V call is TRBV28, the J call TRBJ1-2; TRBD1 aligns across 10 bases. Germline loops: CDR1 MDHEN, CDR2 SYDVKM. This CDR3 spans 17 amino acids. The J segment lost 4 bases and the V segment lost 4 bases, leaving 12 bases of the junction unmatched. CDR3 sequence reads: CASSSPGQGINGYGYTF. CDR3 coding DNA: TGTGCCAGCAGTTCCCCGGGACAGGGGATAAACGGCTATGGCTACACCTTC.

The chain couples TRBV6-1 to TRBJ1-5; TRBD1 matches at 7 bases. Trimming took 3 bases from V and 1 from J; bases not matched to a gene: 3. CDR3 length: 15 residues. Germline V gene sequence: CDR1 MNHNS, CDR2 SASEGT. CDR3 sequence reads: CASSDEGQSNQPQHF. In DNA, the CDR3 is TGTGCCAGCAGTGACGAGGGACAGAGCAATCAGCCCCAGCATTTT.

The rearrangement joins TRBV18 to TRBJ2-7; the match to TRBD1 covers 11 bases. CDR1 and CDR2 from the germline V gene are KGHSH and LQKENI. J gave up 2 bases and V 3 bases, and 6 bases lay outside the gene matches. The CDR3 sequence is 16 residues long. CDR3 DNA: TGTGCCAGCTCACCCTCAAGGGGACAGGGGGCCTACGAGCAGTACTTC. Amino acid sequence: CASSPSRGQGAYEQYF.

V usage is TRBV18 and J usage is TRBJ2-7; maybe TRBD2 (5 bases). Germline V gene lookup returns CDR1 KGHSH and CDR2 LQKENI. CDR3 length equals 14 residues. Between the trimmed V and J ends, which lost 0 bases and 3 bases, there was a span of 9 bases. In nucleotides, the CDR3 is TGTGCCAGCTCACCACCAGGACTTCGCTACGAGCAGTACTTC. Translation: CASSPPGLRYEQYF. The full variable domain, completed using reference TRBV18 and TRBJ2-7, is NAGVMQNPRHLVRRRGQEARLRCSPMKGHSHVYWYRQLPEEGLKFMVYLQKENIIDESGMPKERFSAEFPKEGPSILRIQQVVRGDSAAYFCASSPPGLRYEQYFGPGTRLTVT.

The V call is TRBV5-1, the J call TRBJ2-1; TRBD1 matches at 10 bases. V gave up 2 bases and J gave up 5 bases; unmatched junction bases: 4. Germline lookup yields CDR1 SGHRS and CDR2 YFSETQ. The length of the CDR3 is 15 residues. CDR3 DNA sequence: TGCGCCAGCAGCTTCAGCGGACAGGGGGACAATGAGCAGTTCTTC. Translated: CASSFSGQGDNEQFF.

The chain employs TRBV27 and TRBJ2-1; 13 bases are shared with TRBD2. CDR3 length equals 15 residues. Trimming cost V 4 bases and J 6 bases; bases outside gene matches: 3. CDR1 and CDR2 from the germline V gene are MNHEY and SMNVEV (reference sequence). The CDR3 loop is CASSSGLAGANEQFF. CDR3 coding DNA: TGTGCCAGCAGTTCCGGACTAGCGGGAGCCAATGAGCAGTTCTTC.

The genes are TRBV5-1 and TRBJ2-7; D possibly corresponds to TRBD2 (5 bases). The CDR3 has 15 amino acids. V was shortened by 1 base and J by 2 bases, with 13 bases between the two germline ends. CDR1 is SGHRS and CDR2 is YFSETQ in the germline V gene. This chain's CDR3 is CASSLNWGAPYEQYF. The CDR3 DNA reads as TGCGCCAGCAGCTTGAACTGGGGAGCCCCCTACGAGCAGTACTTC.

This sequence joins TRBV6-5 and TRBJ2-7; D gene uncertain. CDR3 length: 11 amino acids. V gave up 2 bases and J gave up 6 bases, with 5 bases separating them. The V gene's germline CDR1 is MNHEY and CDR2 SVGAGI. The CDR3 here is CASSYEAEQYF. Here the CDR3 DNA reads TGTGCCAGCAGTTACGAAGCCGAGCAGTACTTC.